This T cell receptor beta chain was documented in a study of a mutant IDH1 vaccine in newly diagnosed glioma. Across the study: Eight vaccine injections were given to patients in weeks 1, 3, 5, 7, 11, 15, 19 and 23. Commencement of vaccination occurred 4-6 weeks following radiotherapy alone, or concurrently with temozolomide cycles. Treated patients were roughly 60% male, around 40% female, mean age roughly 39 years. Findings and limits, study-wide: Apparently unrelated to pseudoprogression were changes in the top peripheral T cell clonotypes.

Points on this clone: The antigen is not known.

The time point: week 23, last vaccination. The vaccine gave 300 ug of a 20-mer mutant IDH1 peptide subcutaneously per dose. CDR1 and CDR2 (germline): LNHNV, YYDKDF (reference sequence). This CDR3 has 15 amino acids. V lost 3 bases, J lost 5 bases, and 14 bases lay in between. The protocol was immunoSEQ multiplex PCR, while the TCRdb copy is restricted to in-frame clones and leaves out a portion. The sample carries some 42,000 clones, approximately 72% recorded once. Source: PBMCs, taken from a glioma patient whose treatment included an IDH1 peptide vaccine. This TCR was recovered from a man in his forties or fifties with glioma. V gene TRBV15 combines with J gene TRBJ1-5, with D perhaps TRBD1 (6 bases). The CDR3 DNA is TGTGCCACCAGCAGGGATCAGGGGACATATCAGCCCCAGCATTTT. This encodes CATSRDQGTYQPQHF. The complete variable domain, with remaining parts taken from reference TRBV15 and TRBJ1-5, reads DAMVIQNPRYQVTQFGKPVTLSCSQTLNHNVMYWYQQKSSQAPKLLFHYYDKDFNNEADTPDNFQSRRPNTSFCFLDIRSPGLGDTAMYLCATSRDQGTYQPQHFGDGTRLSIL.